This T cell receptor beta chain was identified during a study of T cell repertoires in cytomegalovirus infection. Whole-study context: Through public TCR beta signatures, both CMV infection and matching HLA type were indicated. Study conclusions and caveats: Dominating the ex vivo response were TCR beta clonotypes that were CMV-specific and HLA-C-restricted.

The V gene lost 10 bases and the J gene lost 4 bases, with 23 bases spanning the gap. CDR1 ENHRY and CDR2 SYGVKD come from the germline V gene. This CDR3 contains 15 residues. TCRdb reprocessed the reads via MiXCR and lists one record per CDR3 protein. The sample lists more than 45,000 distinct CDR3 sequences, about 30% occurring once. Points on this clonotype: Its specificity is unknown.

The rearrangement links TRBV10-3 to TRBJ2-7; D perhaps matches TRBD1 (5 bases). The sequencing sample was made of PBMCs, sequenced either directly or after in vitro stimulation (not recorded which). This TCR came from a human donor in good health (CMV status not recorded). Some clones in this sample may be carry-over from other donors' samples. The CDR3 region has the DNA TGTGCCACGGACACCGACCGACGGATCCGGTACGAGCAGTACTTC. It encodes CATDTDRRIRYEQYF.